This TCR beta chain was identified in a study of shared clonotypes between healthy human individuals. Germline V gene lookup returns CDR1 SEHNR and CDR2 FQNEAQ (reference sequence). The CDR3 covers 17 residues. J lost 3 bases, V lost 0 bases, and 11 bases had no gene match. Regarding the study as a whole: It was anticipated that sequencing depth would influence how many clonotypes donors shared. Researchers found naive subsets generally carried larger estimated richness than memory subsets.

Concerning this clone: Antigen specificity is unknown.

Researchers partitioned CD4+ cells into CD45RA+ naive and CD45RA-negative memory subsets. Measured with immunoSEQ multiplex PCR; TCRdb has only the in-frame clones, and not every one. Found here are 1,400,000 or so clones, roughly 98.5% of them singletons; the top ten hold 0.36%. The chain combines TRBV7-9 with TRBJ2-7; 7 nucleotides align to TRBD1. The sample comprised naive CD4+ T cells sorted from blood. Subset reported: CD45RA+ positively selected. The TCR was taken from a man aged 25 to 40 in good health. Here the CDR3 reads CASSLALTGSNNYEQYF. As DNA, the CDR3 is TGTGCCAGCAGCTTAGCCCTGACAGGGTCGAACAACTACGAGCAGTACTTC.